The sample holds one count of the clone carrying this T cell receptor beta chain. Its cognate antigen is unknown. This specimen belongs to a study of follicular helper T cells after annual influenza vaccination. Study overall: Across the 2013-2014, 2014-2015 and 2015-2016 vaccination seasons, some subjects were resampled. Notes on the study in general: Successive annual vaccinations recalled a recurrent oligoclonal ICOS+CD38+ cTfh response with influenza-specific clonotypes.

Germline-derived CDR1 and CDR2 are SNHLY and FYNNEI. V lost 2 bases and J 0 bases, leaving 5 bases between the germline ends. The CDR3 extends over 14 amino acids. This table comes from immunoSEQ multiplex PCR, and its TCRdb copy is limited to in-frame clones, with some not included. This sample yields roughly 9,600 clones, of which about 80% are seen a single time; around 0.58% belongs to the top ten. Time point defined: 2013-2014 season, 7 days after vaccination. Adults received seasonal inactivated influenza vaccine, with sorted blood CD4 subsets sequenced before and after. The V call is TRBV2, the J call TRBJ2-1, with D unresolved. This TCR came from an adult who received the influenza vaccine. Sequences were derived from CXCR5- memory CD4+ T cells sorted from blood, sampled 7 days after influenza vaccination. CDR3 region: CASSETSSYNEQFF. In nucleotides, the CDR3 is TGTGCCAGCAGTGAAACGAGCTCCTACAATGAGCAGTTCTTC. The whole variable domain, filled in from reference TRBV2 and TRBJ2-1, reads EPEVTQTPSHQVTQMGQEVILRCVPISNHLYFYWYRQILGQKVEFLVSFYNNEISEKSEIFDDQFSVERPDGSNFTLKIRSTKLEDSAMYFCASSETSSYNEQFFGPGTRLTVL.